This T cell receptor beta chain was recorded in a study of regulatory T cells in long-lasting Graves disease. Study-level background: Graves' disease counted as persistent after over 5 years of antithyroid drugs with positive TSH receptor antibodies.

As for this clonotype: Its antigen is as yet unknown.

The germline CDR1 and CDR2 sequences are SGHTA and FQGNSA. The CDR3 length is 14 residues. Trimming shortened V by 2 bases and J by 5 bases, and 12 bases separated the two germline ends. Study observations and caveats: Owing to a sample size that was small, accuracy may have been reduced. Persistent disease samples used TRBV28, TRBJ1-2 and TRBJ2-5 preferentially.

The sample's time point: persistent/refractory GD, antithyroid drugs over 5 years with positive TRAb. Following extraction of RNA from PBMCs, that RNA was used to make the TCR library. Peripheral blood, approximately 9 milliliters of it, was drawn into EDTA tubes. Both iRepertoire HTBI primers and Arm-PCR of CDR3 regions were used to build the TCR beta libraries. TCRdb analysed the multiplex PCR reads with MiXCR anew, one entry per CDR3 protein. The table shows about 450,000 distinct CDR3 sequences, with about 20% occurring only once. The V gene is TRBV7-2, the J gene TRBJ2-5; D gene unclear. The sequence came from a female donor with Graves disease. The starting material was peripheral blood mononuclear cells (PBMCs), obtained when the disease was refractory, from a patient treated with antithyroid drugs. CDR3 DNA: TGTGCCAGCAGCTTAAAGAAAGTTCCCGAGACCCAGTACTTC. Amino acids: CASSLKKVPETQYF.